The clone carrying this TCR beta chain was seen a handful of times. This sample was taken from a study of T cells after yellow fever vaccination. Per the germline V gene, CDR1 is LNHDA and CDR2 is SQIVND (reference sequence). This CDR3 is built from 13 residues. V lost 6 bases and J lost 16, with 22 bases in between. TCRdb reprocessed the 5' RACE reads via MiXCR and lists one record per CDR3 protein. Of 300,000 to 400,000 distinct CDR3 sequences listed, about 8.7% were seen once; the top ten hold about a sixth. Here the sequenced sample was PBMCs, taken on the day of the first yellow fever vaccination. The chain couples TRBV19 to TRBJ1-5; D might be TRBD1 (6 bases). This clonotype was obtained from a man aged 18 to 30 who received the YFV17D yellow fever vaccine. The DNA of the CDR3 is TGTGCCAGTAGCATTTCCTATACAGGGAGTTATCATTTT. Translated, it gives CASSISYTGSYHF.